One and the same sample provided the 31 T cell receptor beta chains below, sequenced in a study of control samples from healthy donors and cancer patients. The table came from immunoSEQ multiplex PCR; TCRdb's copy has only in-frame clones and leaves some out. The data contain about 140,000 clones, 70% to 90% of them seen just once; the ten biggest clones take up more than 1.5%. Sequencing used blood. All receptors derive from a man between 18 and 35 years old in good health.

The V gene is TRBV6-2 or TRBV6-3, the J gene TRBJ1-4, with D perhaps TRBD1 (5 bases). The V end lost 6 bases, the J end lost 8 bases, and 22 bases lay between the germline ends. Germline CDR1 MNHEY, CDR2 SVGEGT. The CDR3 totals 16 residues. CDR3 nucleotide sequence: TGTGCCAGCAGCCAGCGGACCGGGACCGGCGGGGAAAAACTGTTTTTT. Its translation: CASSQRTGTGGEKLFF.

This chain joins TRBV29-1 and TRBJ2-3, with D tentatively TRBD1 (6 bases). The CDR3 consists of 14 residues. The germline V gene has CDR1 SQVTM and CDR2 ANQGSEA. V was clipped by 5 bases and J by 3 bases, with 15 bases between them. CDR3 region: CSVWILQGTDTQYF. In DNA, the CDR3 is TGCAGCGTTTGGATCTTACAGGGTACAGATACGCAGTATTTT.

V and J are TRBV27 and TRBJ2-7, with D possibly TRBD1 on 6 matching bases. The CDR3 is made up of 15 amino acids. V gave up 4 bases and J gave up 2 bases, with 15 bases separating them. Germline V gene sequence: CDR1 MNHEY, CDR2 SMNVEV (reference sequence). CDR3 protein: CASSWGQGIAYEQYF. CDR3 coding DNA: TGTGCCAGCAGTTGGGGGCAGGGCATAGCCTACGAGCAGTACTTC.

The V gene is TRBV29-1, the J gene TRBJ2-5; 11 bases agree with TRBD2. The length of the CDR3 is 15 residues. The germline CDR1 and CDR2 sequences are SQVTM and ANQGSEA. Trimming cost V 3 bases and J 5 bases; bases outside gene matches: 8. The CDR3 spells CSVDTSGGVGETQYF. The CDR3 DNA sequence: TGCAGCGTTGATACTAGCGGGGGTGTAGGGGAGACCCAGTACTTC.

The J gene is TRBJ1-2, the V gene TRBV7-8, with 7 bases fitting TRBD1. The CDR3 loop spans 14 amino acids. Germline-derived CDR1 and CDR2 are SGHVS and FQNEAQ. V was pared by 5 bases and J by 5 bases, with 8 bases of the junction left unmatched. The CDR3 loop is CASSLWKQGYGYTF. In DNA, the CDR3 is TGTGCCAGCAGCCTGTGGAAACAGGGGTATGGCTACACCTTC.

This clone has more than one count but fewer than ten. The rearrangement links TRBV4-3 to TRBJ1-1; D is unclear. V was cut by 0 bases and J by 3 bases, with 11 bases left in between. Germline V gene lookup returns CDR1 LGHNA and CDR2 YSLEER. The CDR3 length is 15 residues. The CDR3, as DNA: TGCGCCAGCAGCCAAGATTGGGGAAGTGACACTGAAGCTTTCTTT. This encodes CASSQDWGSDTEAFF.

The gene calls are TRBV7-2 and TRBJ1-5, with no clear D. The CDR3 is 17 amino acids. Germline V gene sequence: CDR1 SGHTA, CDR2 FQGNSA. V gave up 2 bases and J gave up 7 bases, with 21 bases separating them. The CDR3 region is CASSLKFLGLPGQPQHF. The CDR3 nucleotides are TGTGCCAGCAGCTTAAAGTTTCTCGGCCTTCCGGGACAGCCCCAGCATTTT.

This rearrangement joins TRBV7-2 to TRBJ2-3; 8 positions match TRBD2. There are 13 residues in the CDR3. Germline trimming cut 6 bases from V and 11 bases from J; bases unmatched to any gene: 10. From germline, CDR1 is SGHTA and CDR2 FQGNSA. The CDR3 DNA follows: TGTGCCAGCAGGAACGGGGGGGGCTTTGAGCAGTATTTT. Its protein product is CASRNGGGFEQYF. Combining the CDR3 with reference TRBV7-2 and TRBJ2-3 gives the whole variable domain GAGVSQSPSNKVTEKGKDVELRCDPISGHTALYWYRQSLGQGLEFLIYFQGNSAPDKSGLPSDRFSAERTGGSVSTLTIQRTQQEDSAVYLCASRNGGGFEQYFGPGTRLTVL.

The chain recombines TRBV6-5 with TRBJ1-1; D not certain. Germline V gives CDR1 MNHEY, CDR2 SVGAGI. This CDR3 region has 15 residues. Trimming stripped 6 bases from V and 0 bases from J, with 14 bases between. The CDR3, as DNA: TGTGCCAGCAGCTCCGAATTCGATATGAACACTGAAGCTTTCTTT. Translating it yields CASSSEFDMNTEAFF.

J is TRBJ1-4 and V is TRBV2; D remains ambiguous. This CDR3 has 13 residues. Deletions cut 6 bases from V and 5 bases from J, with 10 bases between. In germline, CDR1 is SNHLY, CDR2 FYNNEI. For the CDR3, the DNA is TGTGCCAGCAGGAAGGACGGCAATGAAAAACTGTTTTTT. Protein sequence: CASRKDGNEKLFF.

This chain uses TRBV2 with TRBJ2-3, with D perhaps given as TRBD1 or TRBD2 (5 bases each). V lost 8 bases and J 5 bases, leaving 17 bases between the germline ends. CDR1 and CDR2 (germline): SNHLY, FYNNEI. The CDR3 runs to 14 residues. CDR3 loop: CASGGEGREDTQYF. In DNA, the CDR3 is TGTGCCAGCGGGGGTGAGGGGCGCGAAGATACGCAGTATTTT.

This rearrangement joins TRBV5-5 to TRBJ2-2; D is uncertain. Germline V gives CDR1 SGHKS, CDR2 YYEKEE (reference sequence). This CDR3 has 15 residues. Deletions cut 1 base from V and 4 bases from J, with 11 bases between. The CDR3 nucleotides are TGTGCCAGCAGCTTGCTCCTATCGGCCACCGGGGAGCTGTTTTTT. This sequence encodes CASSLLLSATGELFF. Complete variable domain (other parts from reference TRBV5-5 and TRBJ2-2): DAGVTQSPTHLIKTRGQQVTLRCSPISGHKSVSWYQQVLGQGPQFIFQYYEKEERGRGNFPDRFSARQFPNYSSELNVNALLLGDSALYLCASSLLLSATGELFFGEGSRLTVL.

V usage is TRBV19 and J usage is TRBJ1-1, with D possibly TRBD1 on 5 matching bases. The CDR3 loop spans 14 amino acids. Deletions cut 8 bases from V and 4 bases from J, with 17 bases between. Germline lookup yields CDR1 LNHDA and CDR2 SQIVND (reference sequence). CDR3 amino acids: CASGAGKVGTEAFF. CDR3 DNA sequence: TGTGCCAGTGGGGCAGGGAAGGTTGGCACTGAAGCTTTCTTT.

The chain employs TRBV6-2 or TRBV6-3 and TRBJ2-2, with D maybe TRBD1 (5 bases). The CDR3 totals 18 residues. The V end lost 2 bases, the J end lost 2 bases, and 18 bases lay between the germline ends. Germline V gene lookup returns CDR1 MNHEY and CDR2 SVGEGT. CDR3 DNA sequence: TGTGCCAGCAGTTACCCGAACTACGACAGTCCTAACACCGGGGAGCTGTTTTTT. Translated, it gives CASSYPNYDSPNTGELFF.

The rearrangement links TRBV2 to TRBJ1-1; 8 bases line up with TRBD1. The CDR3 spans 13 residues. Germline V gene data show CDR1 as SNHLY and CDR2 as FYNNEI. Trimming took 7 bases from V and 5 from J; bases not matched to a gene: 6. CDR3 sequence: CASTLDRETEAFF. CDR3 sequence (DNA): TGTGCCAGCACCTTGGACAGGGAAACTGAAGCTTTCTTT.

The chain uses TRBV27 and TRBJ1-2; D is unclear. This CDR3 has 13 amino acids. CDR1 and CDR2 (germline): MNHEY, SMNVEV (reference sequence). V shed 5 bases and J shed 4 bases, with 11 bases lying between them. This CDR3 reads CASSRAGFYGYTF. The CDR3 region has the DNA TGTGCCAGCAGTAGAGCGGGATTCTATGGCTACACCTTC.

This sequence joins TRBV11-2 and TRBJ2-7, with 7 bases lining up with TRBD1. CDR1 is SGHAT, CDR2 FQNNGV, per germline. The junction had 7 bases not matched to a gene; V was cut back by 7 bases and J by 1 base. The CDR3 consists of 14 residues. The CDR3 nucleotides are TGTGCCAGCACCGCGGACAGGTCGTCCTACGAGCAGTACTTC. Residues: CASTADRSSYEQYF.

The CDR3 loop is CASSQVVASGGGEQYF. The CDR3 DNA reads TGTGCCAGCAGCCAAGTCGTAGCTAGCGGGGGCGGCGAGCAGTACTTC. The V gene is TRBV3-1 (or the pseudogene TRBV3-2), the J gene TRBJ2-7; 10 nucleotides align to TRBD2. Trimming took 1 base from V and 6 from J; bases not matched to a gene: 9. The length of the CDR3 is 16 residues. The germline gives CDR1 LGHDT, CDR2 YNNKEL (reference sequence).

This chain connects TRBV3-1 (or the pseudogene TRBV3-2) to TRBJ2-5; perhaps TRBD2 as D (5 bases). Germline lookup yields CDR1 LGHDT and CDR2 YNNKEL (reference sequence). CDR3 length: 16 residues. Between the trimmed V and J ends, which lost 2 bases and 5 bases, there was a span of 18 bases. The chain's CDR3 is CASSQYYGEIGETQYF. The CDR3 DNA is TGTGCCAGCAGCCAATATTACGGGGAGATAGGGGAGACCCAGTACTTC.

V and J are TRBV6-2 or TRBV6-3 and TRBJ2-5; D unresolved. Germline CDR1 and CDR2: MNHEY and SVGEGT. The V gene lost 6 bases and the J gene lost 5 bases, with 10 bases spanning the gap. The CDR3 length is 12 residues. This CDR3 is CASSSTRETQYF. For the CDR3, the DNA is TGTGCCAGCAGCTCAACGAGGGAGACCCAGTACTTC.

This clone was counted a single time. This chain joins TRBV5-5 and TRBJ1-3; D is ambiguous. This CDR3 is built from 16 residues. Germline V lookup: CDR1 SGHKS, CDR2 YYEKEE (reference sequence). The germline V and J ends were trimmed by 0 bases and 0 bases, with 10 bases remaining between them. CDR3 sequence reads: CASSLASSSSGNTIYF. The CDR3 coding sequence is TGTGCCAGCAGCTTGGCCTCGAGTAGCTCTGGAAACACCATATATTTT. Full variable domain (rest looked up from reference TRBV5-5 and TRBJ1-3): DAGVTQSPTHLIKTRGQQVTLRCSPISGHKSVSWYQQVLGQGPQFIFQYYEKEERGRGNFPDRFSARQFPNYSSELNVNALLLGDSALYLCASSLASSSSGNTIYFGEGSWLTVV.

CDR3 coding DNA: TGTGCCAGCAGTGCCCAGACTAGCGGGGAAGAGACCCAGTACTTC. It translates to CASSAQTSGEETQYF. The V and J genes are TRBV2 and TRBJ2-5; TRBD2 agrees at 11 bases. Per the germline V gene, CDR1 is SNHLY and CDR2 is FYNNEI. Unmatched junction bases numbered 4, after V lost 4 bases and J lost 3 bases. The CDR3 sequence is 15 residues long.

V gene TRBV2 combines with J gene TRBJ2-1, with 7 bases identical to TRBD2. The CDR3 sequence is 16 residues long. Germline values: CDR1 SNHLY, CDR2 FYNNEI. V shed 5 bases, J shed 7 bases, and the junction held 14 bases outside the gene matches. The CDR3 sequence is CASSSPQTSSYNEQFF. The CDR3 bases are TGTGCCAGCAGTTCACCACAGACTAGCTCATATAATGAGCAGTTCTTC.

This rearrangement joins TRBV12-3 or TRBV12-4 to TRBJ2-3, with 8 bases lining up with TRBD1. V was clipped by 6 bases and J by 4 bases; unmatched bases: 0. The CDR3 length is 12 residues. The CDR3 DNA sequence: TGTGCCAGCAGGGACAGGGCAGATACGCAGTATTTT. Its protein product is CASRDRADTQYF.

This clone appeared once. V and J are TRBV7-8 and TRBJ2-3; 7 nucleotides match TRBD1. The CDR3 loop spans 15 amino acids. Germline CDR1 is SGHVS and CDR2 is FQNEAQ. V shed 6 bases, J shed 5 bases, and the junction held 11 bases outside the gene matches. The CDR3 here is CASSLAGGHEDTQYF. The DNA of the CDR3 is TGTGCCAGCAGTTTGGCAGGGGGTCATGAAGATACGCAGTATTTT. Supplemented by reference TRBV7-8 and TRBJ2-3, the full variable domain reads GAGVSQSPRYKVAKRGQDVALRCDPISGHVSLFWYQQALGQGPEFLTYFQNEAQLDKSGLPSDRFFAERPEGSVSTLKIQRTQQEDSAVYLCASSLAGGHEDTQYFGPGTRLTVL.

This clone was counted once. The chain combines TRBV4-2 with TRBJ2-7; D may correspond to TRBD1 or TRBD2 (7 bases each). Between the trimmed V and J ends, which lost 1 base and 1 base, there was a span of 17 bases. The CDR3 contains 17 residues. The germline V gene has CDR1 LGHNA and CDR2 YNFKEQ. This CDR3 is CASSQGSVQGGSYEQYF. Written as DNA, the CDR3 is TGTGCCAGCAGCCAAGGTTCCGTTCAGGGGGGGTCCTACGAGCAGTACTTC.

The genes are TRBV7-9 and TRBJ2-3, with 9 bases aligning to TRBD2. Germline V CDR1 and CDR2: SEHNR, FQNEAQ (reference sequence). With 1 base clipped from V and 2 bases from J, the junction kept 4 bases outside the gene matches. The length of the CDR3 is 16 residues. The CDR3 sequence: CASSLGLAGLTDTQYF. The CDR3 nucleotides are TGTGCCAGCAGCTTAGGTCTAGCGGGGCTCACAGATACGCAGTATTTT.

This chain links TRBV28 with TRBJ1-6; D is possibly TRBD1 (6 bases). Germline assignment: CDR1 MDHEN and CDR2 SYDVKM. The CDR3 has 17 amino acids. Between the trimmed V and J ends, which lost 5 bases and 0 bases, there was a span of 14 bases. CDR3 in DNA: TGTGCCAGCAGTGGTTCAGGGGTAAGCTCCTATAATTCACCCCTCCACTTT. Translating gives CASSGSGVSSYNSPLHF.

This chain uses TRBV14 with TRBJ1-1; D is unresolved. The CDR3 totals 13 residues. Germline V gives CDR1 SGHDN, CDR2 FVKESK. V dropped 0 bases and J dropped 5 bases, with 7 bases sitting between them. CDR3 nucleotide sequence: TGTGCCAGCAGCCAAGATCTGGGGACTGAAGCTTTCTTT. It yields the protein CASSQDLGTEAFF. Full variable domain (rest looked up from reference TRBV14 and TRBJ1-1): EAGVTQFPSHSVIEKGQTVTLRCDPISGHDNLYWYRRVMGKEIKFLLHFVKESKQDESGMPNNRFLAERTGGTYSTLKVQPAELEDSGVYFCASSQDLGTEAFFGQGTRLTVV.

Worth noting for this clone: The identical CDR3 is also encoded by other nucleotide sequences in the sample. The rearrangement uses TRBV30 and TRBJ1-6, with D uncertain. Germline values: CDR1 GTSNPN, CDR2 SVGIG (reference sequence). V dropped 1 base and J dropped 8 bases, with 9 bases sitting between them. The CDR3 contains 13 residues. The chain's CDR3 is CAWSERADSPLHF. The CDR3 DNA reads TGTGCCTGGAGTGAGAGGGCGGATTCACCCCTCCACTTT. The whole variable domain, remainder taken from reference TRBV30 and TRBJ1-6, is SQTIHQWPATLVQPVGSPLSLECTVEGTSNPNLYWYRQAAGRGLQLLFYSVGIGQISSEVPQNLSASRPQDRQFILSSKKLLLSDSGFYLCAWSERADSPLHFGNGTRLTVT.

The gene calls are TRBV7-9 and TRBJ1-2; possible D gene TRBD1, 5 bases. CDR1 and CDR2 from the germline V gene are SEHNR and FQNEAQ (reference sequence). V was cut by 1 base and J by 3 bases, with 18 bases left in between. The CDR3 has 17 residues. The CDR3 reads CASSLEGPGRGYYGYTF. The CDR3 nucleotides read TGTGCCAGCAGCTTAGAGGGTCCCGGGCGGGGCTACTATGGCTACACCTTC.